Listed below are T cell receptor beta chains from one sample, sequenced in a study of T cells in Graves' hyperthyroidism and ophthalmopathy. MiXCR, applied by TCRdb to the multiplex PCR reads, yields one record per CDR3 protein. The table has roughly 530,000 distinct CDR3 sequences, over 15% seen once. Sequencing was done on a sample of blood. The receptors stem from a woman under 30 with Graves' ophthalmopathy. Each CDR3 is given with its conserved first and last residue. The D gene is left open where the match is weak. Clone sizes are given selectively: once, few, many, or a class where the clone is expanded.

>TRBV29-1|TRBJ2-7|NA|few
TGCAGCGTTGTCGCCTACGAGCAGTACTTC
CSVVAYEQYF
>TRBV3-1|TRBJ1-2|TRBD1|NA
TGTGCCAGCAGCCAGGCTCCCCTGGACAGGGGGCAGGGAGGCTACACCTTC
CASSQAPLDRGQGGYTF
>TRBV5-1|TRBJ2-3|NA|few
TGCGCCAGCAGGCGAACCCGGGAGTCCTCAAGAGATACGCAGTATTTT
CASRRTRESSRDTQYF
>TRBV20-1|TRBJ2-5|NA|NA
TGCAGTGCTGGAGATCCGAACTACCGGGGCCAGTACTTC
CSAGDPNYRGQYF
>TRBV19|TRBJ1-5|TRBD1|NA
TGTGCCAGTAGCCTTATTTCGGGACAGGGATCCAATCAGCCCCAGCATTTT
CASSLISGQGSNQPQHF
>TRBV7-9|TRBJ2-1|NA|many
TGTGCCAGCAGCTTGGGTAGGGCCGAGCAGTTCTTC
CASSLGRAEQFF
>TRBV11-3|TRBJ2-1|TRBD1|many
TGTGCCAGCAGCACCAACCCCGGGACAGGTAACAATGAGCAGTTCTTC
CASSTNPGTGNNEQFF
>TRBV27|TRBJ2-3|NA|many
TGTGCCAGCAGTTTTCGAAGCGGGCGCGGTACGCAGTATTTT
CASSFRSGRGTQYF
>TRBV7-9|TRBJ1-2|TRBD1|many
TGTGCCAGCAGCCTCCCTTGGACAGGGAATAGGAACTATGGCTACACCTTC
CASSLPWTGNRNYGYTF
>TRBV20-1|TRBJ2-2|TRBD1|many
TGCAGTGCTAGAGATGGGACAGGGAACACCGGGGAGCTGTTTTTT
CSARDGTGNTGELFF
>TRBV19|TRBJ1-5|NA|NA
TGTGCCAGTGGGAACGGATATAGCAATCAGCCCCAGCATTTT
CASGNGYSNQPQHF
>TRBV25-1|TRBJ2-2|TRBD1|few
TGTGCCAGCAGTGAGGACAGGTTCACCGGGGAGCTGTTTTTT
CASSEDRFTGELFF
>TRBV7-9|TRBJ2-2|TRBD1|NA
TGTGCCAGCAGCTCACAAAGACAGGGGGACACCGGGGAGCTGTTTTTT
CASSSQRQGDTGELFF
>TRBV10-3|TRBJ2-7|NA|NA
TGTGCCATCAGTGAGTCGGTAAGCTCCTACGAGCAGTACTTC
CAISESVSSYEQYF
>TRBV30|TRBJ2-6|NA|NA
TGTGCCTGGAGTATTTTATGGGGCGACGGGGCCAACGTCCTGACTTTC
CAWSILWGDGANVLTF
>TRBV30|TRBJ2-7|NA|NA
TGTGCCTGGAGTCAGGGTCTCGGCGAGCAGTACTTC
CAWSQGLGEQYF
>TRBV7-9|TRBJ1-5|NA|few
TGTGCCAGCAGCTCGTTCGGACGGGATAGCAATCAGCCCCAGCATTTT
CASSSFGRDSNQPQHF
>TRBV20-1|TRBJ2-7|NA|many
TGCAGTGGTGACTCTGAAGACTCCTACGAGCAGTACTTC
CSGDSEDSYEQYF
>TRBV7-9|TRBJ2-3|NA|many
TGTGCCAGCAGCGCTCTAGCGTCTGATACGCAGTATTTT
CASSALASDTQYF
>TRBV5-5|TRBJ1-2|NA|NA
TGTGCCAGCAGCTTGTTGGGGGTCAGCCTTGGCTATGGCTACACCTTC
CASSLLGVSLGYGYTF
>TRBV6-5|TRBJ2-1|TRBD2|many
TGTGCCAGCAGTTACCAGGGGACTAGCGGACTGTACAATGAGCAGTTCTTC
CASSYQGTSGLYNEQFF
>TRBV11-2|TRBJ1-4|NA|NA
TGTGCCAGCAGCCACCAGGCTGCAACTAATGAAAAACTGTTTTTT
CASSHQAATNEKLFF
>TRBV20-1|TRBJ1-4|NA|NA
TGCAGTGCTATTCTGAGACAGATTAATGAAAAACTGTTTTTT
CSAILRQINEKLFF
>TRBV20-1|TRBJ2-7|NA|NA
TGCAGTGCCAGCGCAGAGGACAGATTCTACGAGCAGTACTTC
CSASAEDRFYEQYF
>TRBV30|TRBJ2-7|NA|NA
TGTGCCTGGAGAGGGCTTGCCTACGAGCAGTACTTC
CAWRGLAYEQYF
>TRBV3-1|TRBJ2-4|NA|NA
TGTGCCAGCAGCCCCTCGGAAGGGGGGGCGGCCAAAAACATTCAGTACTTC
CASSPSEGGAAKNIQYF
>TRBV19|TRBJ2-1|TRBD2|many
TGTGCCAGTAGTATCGCTAGCGGAGATGAGCAGTTCTTC
CASSIASGDEQFF
>TRBV6-1|TRBJ1-2|NA|NA
TGTGCCAGCAGCCAGTCGTCCTATGGCTACACCTTC
CASSQSSYGYTF
>TRBV5-1|TRBJ1-1|NA|many
TGCGCCAGCAGCTTGGAACCGGGGGTAAAGCCTGAAGCTTTCTTT
CASSLEPGVKPEAFF
>TRBV20-1|TRBJ1-4|TRBD1|few
TGCAGTGCTAGAGATCCACAACCGGGACAGATTGCAACTAATGAAAAACTGTTTTTT
CSARDPQPGQIATNEKLFF
>TRBV30|TRBJ1-5|NA|many
TGTGCCTGGAGGGGCAGGGAAGGCAATCAGCCCCAGCATTTT
CAWRGREGNQPQHF
>TRBV7-8|TRBJ2-7|NA|many
TGTGCCAGCAGCATTAGCGGAGACTACGAGCAGTACTTC
CASSISGDYEQYF
>TRBV5-4|TRBJ2-7|TRBD1|few
TGTGCCAGCAGCATGGGACAGGGGCTGAACGAGCAGTACTTC
CASSMGQGLNEQYF
>TRBV27|TRBJ2-3|NA|NA
TGTGCCAGCAGTTTGTGGGAGACTCCCACCACAGATACGCAGTATTTT
CASSLWETPTTDTQYF
>TRBV12-3/TRBV12-4|TRBJ1-5|NA|NA
TGTGCCAGCAGTGGGGGGCCCCCTCTAGCCCAGCCCCAGCATTTT
CASSGGPPLAQPQHF
>TRBV28|TRBJ2-7|TRBD1|many
TGTGCCAGCAGTTTAAGGGTCTGGGACAGGGGATCCCATGGTAGGATCTACGAGCAGTACTTC
CASSLRVWDRGSHGRIYEQYF
>TRBV28|TRBJ2-7|TRBD2|few
TGTGCCAGCAGTTTTCTAGCGGGACCGCCTACGGGTTACGAGCAGTACTTC
CASSFLAGPPTGYEQYF
>TRBV11-1|TRBJ2-1|TRBD1|many
TGTGCCAGCAGCTTAGATGAGGGACAGGCTCAGTTCTTC
CASSLDEGQAQFF
>TRBV3-1|TRBJ1-4|NA|many
TGTGCCAGCAGCCGTGCTGAAAAACTGTTTTTT
CASSRAEKLFF
>TRBV7-2|TRBJ2-7|NA|many
TGTGCCAGCAGCTTAGGGGGGGGCGGCCTTTACGAGCAGTACTTC
CASSLGGGGLYEQYF
>TRBV19|TRBJ2-7|NA|NA
TGTGCCAGTAGTGAAACCCCGAGGAGCTCCTACGAGCAGTACTTC
CASSETPRSSYEQYF
>TRBV6-1|TRBJ2-2|TRBD1|NA
TGTGCCAGCAGCATGACAGGGGTCGCCACCGGGGAGCTGTTTTTT
CASSMTGVATGELFF
>TRBV7-2|TRBJ2-7|NA|NA
TGTGCCAGCAGCTTCAGGGGGGCGACGTACGAGCAGTACTTC
CASSFRGATYEQYF
>TRBV20-1|TRBJ2-1|TRBD2|few
TGCAGTGCTTCTGGACTAGCGGGTTACAATGAGCAGTTCTTC
CSASGLAGYNEQFF
>TRBV12-3/TRBV12-4|TRBJ1-6|NA|few
TGTGCCAGCAGTTCCACGGGGAACCGTAATTCACCCCTCCACTTT
CASSSTGNRNSPLHF
>TRBV12-3/TRBV12-4|TRBJ2-1|TRBD2|many
TGTGCCAGCAGTCCGCGGGATTTAGCGGGAGGGCTTGAGCAGTTCTTC
CASSPRDLAGGLEQFF
>TRBV14|TRBJ1-1|NA|many
TGTGCCAGCAGCCAAATTTCACCCACTGAAGCTTTCTTT
CASSQISPTEAFF
>TRBV7-7|TRBJ2-2|TRBD1|few
TGTGCTAGCAGCTTAGCGCCGGACAGGGCGAGCACCGGGGAGCTGTTTTTT
CASSLAPDRASTGELFF